Each of the 6 T cell receptor beta chains below was sequenced from the same sample in a study of T cells in localized non-small cell lung cancer. Libraries were prepared by immunoSEQ multiplex PCR; TCRdb keeps only in-frame clonotypes and omits some of them. The sample lists tens of thousands of clones, 85% to 90% occurring once. The starting material was peripheral blood, obtained before any cancer treatment. These receptors were taken from a woman aged 35-70 years with stage I squamous cell lung carcinoma.

This clone has only one observation. This CDR3 is CAISRTDQETQYF. The CDR3 nucleotides are TGTGCCATCAGTAGGACAGATCAAGAGACCCAGTACTTC. This chain connects TRBV10-3 to TRBJ2-5, with D tentatively TRBD1 (6 bases). Germline V gives CDR1 ENHRY, CDR2 SYGVKD. This CDR3 has 13 residues. Trimming pared 5 bases from V and 2 bases from J, leaving 9 bases between.

This sequence joins TRBV29-1 and TRBJ1-1, with a weak D call TRBD1 (5 bases). CDR1 and CDR2 (germline): SQVTM, ANQGSEA. CDR3 length equals 14 residues. V was shortened by 4 bases and J by 7 bases, with 19 bases between the two germline ends. The CDR3 DNA reads as TGCAGCGTTGTTCAGGTAGGACAAACATATGAAGCTTTCTTT. This sequence encodes CSVVQVGQTYEAFF.

This clone was counted a few times. V gene TRBV6-1 combines with J gene TRBJ2-1; 7 bases agree with TRBD1. This CDR3 contains 13 residues. The J segment lost 2 bases and the V segment lost 11 bases, leaving 6 bases of the junction unmatched. Per the germline V gene, CDR1 is MNHNS and CDR2 is SASEGT. As DNA, the CDR3 is TGTGCCCTCACAGGGGCCGCCTACAATGAGCAGTTCTTC. This translates into CALTGAAYNEQFF.

The gene calls are TRBV5-6 and TRBJ1-1; D is unclear. The CDR3 is made up of 15 amino acids. V was cut by 0 bases and J by 6 bases, with 15 bases left in between. CDR1 and CDR2 from the germline V gene are SGHDT and YYEEEE. The CDR3 is CASSLGLRGVAEAFF. The CDR3, as DNA: TGTGCCAGCAGCTTGGGTCTCCGGGGTGTCGCTGAAGCTTTCTTT.

The V gene is TRBV6-1, the J gene TRBJ1-2, with 7 bases aligning to TRBD1. The CDR3 length is 14 residues. Germline CDR1 MNHNS, CDR2 SASEGT. V shed 6 bases, J shed 4 bases, and the junction held 8 bases outside the gene matches. CDR3 amino acids: CASSPRDRPYGYTF. The CDR3 bases are TGTGCCAGCAGCCCCCGGGACAGACCCTATGGCTACACCTTC.

CDR3: CASSSLQGDYEQYF. Here the CDR3 DNA reads TGTGCCAGCAGCTCCTTACAGGGGGACTACGAGCAGTACTTC. The chain has TRBV7-9 and TRBJ2-7; the match to TRBD1 covers 8 bases. Germline loops: CDR1 SEHNR, CDR2 FQNEAQ (reference sequence). CDR3 length: 14 residues. V shed 4 bases, J shed 3 bases, and the junction held 5 bases outside the gene matches.